This TCR beta chain was profiled in a study of cytomegalovirus exposure and HLA in healthy donors. The CDR3 has 14 amino acids. V was clipped by 6 bases and J by 8 bases, with 17 bases between them. Germline CDR1 reads MNHNS; CDR2 reads SASEGT. Researchers ran the PCR with 60 Vbeta and 13 Jbeta primers. The method was immunoSEQ multiplex PCR; TCRdb's version includes in-frame clones alone and lacks a portion of them. Of around 120,000 clones listed, approximately 80% were seen once; the top ten hold 0.55% to 0.85%. The material sequenced was PBMCs. This sequence joins TRBV6-1 and TRBJ2-1, with a tentative D call TRBD2 (5 bases). The clonotype comes from a man between 18 and 29 years old in good health and CMV-seronegative. The CDR3 nucleotides are TGTGCCAGCAGAAATAGCGCCGGTTCGGATGAGCAGTTCTTC. It codes for CASRNSAGSDEQFF.